This T cell receptor beta chain comes out of a study of T cells in localized non-small cell lung cancer. Study results and caveats: Higher blood T cell density went with longer overall survival. Appearing in adjacent lung were a median about 50 of the top 100 tumor clones.

The CDR3 spans 15 residues. CDR1 is KGHSH, CDR2 LQKENI, per germline. The V and J ends lost 3 bases and 7 bases, in that order; junction bases with no gene match: 6. This clone was observed a few times. The target antigen is unknown. Profiled with immunoSEQ multiplex PCR; TCRdb holds only in-frame clones, not every one. Among more than 2,500 clones listed, approximately 29% were seen once. The sequenced sample was lung tumor tissue, obtained before any cancer treatment. This chain links TRBV18 with TRBJ1-6; TRBD1 agrees at 7 bases. The origin of this receptor is a woman aged 35 to 70 with stage III lung adenocarcinoma. The CDR3 coding sequence is TGTGCCAGCTCACCGGAGGGGGCAGGGAATTCACCCCTCCACTTT. Translated, it gives CASSPEGAGNSPLHF. The whole variable domain, filled in from reference TRBV18 and TRBJ1-6, reads NAGVMQNPRHLVRRRGQEARLRCSPMKGHSHVYWYRQLPEEGLKFMVYLQKENIIDESGMPKERFSAEFPKEGPSILRIQQVVRGDSAAYFCASSPEGAGNSPLHFGNGTRLTVT.